This entry describes one T cell receptor (beta chain). Its antigen is as yet unknown. Trimming left V 0 bases short and J 0 bases short, with 7 bases between. The CDR3 contains 15 residues. In germline, CDR1 is SGHRS, CDR2 YFSETQ. The data are from a study of CD8 T cells in Susac syndrome. Peripheral blood CD8+ and CD4+ T cells were profiled by TCR beta sequencing. Controls were drawn from healthy donors and were matched for age and sex. Findings and caveats of the study: It was acknowledged in the study that its TCR sequencing and HLA analysis involved a relatively small number of individuals.

Random hexamers primed reverse transcription of about 0.45 to 1 ug RNA. The CDR3 of TCR beta was amplified by immunoSEQ multiplex PCR across 54 Vbeta and 13 Jbeta. TCRdb re-analysed the immunoSEQ multiplex PCR reads in MiXCR, keeping a single row per CDR3 protein. The table shows about 120,000 distinct CDR3 sequences, with around 90% occurring only once. This sequence originates from a human donor in good health. Sequenced: CD8+ T cells from PBMCs. The gene calls are TRBV5-1 and TRBJ1-3, with no clear D. This CDR3 reads CASSLDLGSGNTIYF. CDR3 DNA sequence: TGCGCCAGCAGCTTGGACCTCGGCTCTGGAAACACCATATATTTT.